This TCR beta chain was captured in a study of blood T cell repertoires in COVID-19. The V segment lost 5 bases and the J segment 0 bases; nucleotides outside the gene matches: 9. The length of the CDR3 is 16 residues. Looked up from germline, CDR1 is SEHNR and CDR2 is FQNEAQ (reference sequence). Some clones are missing from TCRdb's copy, which holds only in-frame ones; the method was immunoSEQ multiplex PCR. The sample contains roughly 330,000 clones, 65% to 85% of which appear only once. The specimen was peripheral blood. This sequence was found in a woman in her fifties or sixties with acute or convalescent COVID-19. The chain has TRBV7-9 and TRBJ1-1, with 7 bases matching TRBD1. This CDR3 reads CASSPRLQGMNTEAFF. CDR3 sequence (DNA): TGTGCCAGCAGCCCGAGACTACAGGGGATGAACACTGAAGCTTTCTTT. Looking up the rest from reference TRBV7-9 and TRBJ1-1 gives the full variable domain: DTGVSQNPRHKITKRGQNVTFRCDPISEHNRLYWYRQTLGQGPEFLTYFQNEAQLEKSRLLSDRFSAERPKGSFSTLEIQRTEQGDSAMYLCASSPRLQGMNTEAFFGQGTRLTVV.